Reported below is one T cell receptor beta chain. Germline values: CDR1 SGHTA, CDR2 FQGNSA. V gave up 5 bases and J gave up 1 base, with 17 bases separating them. The CDR3 spans 17 residues. Assay used: immunoSEQ multiplex PCR; TCRdb lists only in-frame clones, some missing. The sample holds approximately 42,000 clones, around 84% seen once. The record originates from a study of T cell changes during pregnancy in multiple sclerosis. This TCR came from a female donor with multiple sclerosis, enrolled in a pregnancy study. This chain joins TRBV7-2 and TRBJ2-2; weak D call: TRBD2 (5 bases). Sequencing was performed on CD4+ T cells from peripheral blood mononuclear cells, taken before pregnancy. The CDR3 nucleotides read TGTGCCAGCAGCCCCCTTCGTTCCAGCGGGAACACCGGGGAGCTGTTTTTT. It encodes CASSPLRSSGNTGELFF. The variable domain in full, with the rest retrieved from reference TRBV7-2 and TRBJ2-2, is GAGVSQSPSNKVTEKGKDVELRCDPISGHTALYWYRQSLGQGLEFLIYFQGNSAPDKSGLPSDRFSAERTGGSVSTLTIQRTQQEDSAVYLCASSPLRSSGNTGELFFGEGSRLTVL.